This T cell receptor (beta chain) was documented in a study of regulatory T cells in long-lasting Graves disease. The CDR3 is 19 residues long. The ends lost 1 base at V and 0 bases at J; junction bases unmatched: 13. Germline values: CDR1 SEHNR, CDR2 FQNEAQ (reference sequence). Arm-PCR of CDR3 regions and iRepertoire HTBI primers were the basis on which TCR beta libraries were built. TCRdb fed the multiplex PCR reads into MiXCR, producing one record per CDR3 protein. The table shows approximately 380,000 distinct CDR3 sequences, with less than 25% occurring only once. General observations from the study: Clonotypes that were public and shared totalled fewer than 3,500 in persistent patients versus 900 to 1,000 in new patients. Persistent Graves' patients possessed reduced TCR diversity relative to recently diagnosed ones.

This clonotype was picked up a small number of times. The target antigen is unknown. The sample's time point: persistent/refractory GD, antithyroid drugs over 5 years with positive TRAb. PBMC RNA served as the TCR library source. Graves' disease diagnosis was established per American Thyroid Association guidelines. As collected, the peripheral blood samples measured about 9.6 milliliters each and went into EDTA tubes. This chain connects TRBV7-9 to TRBJ2-7, with TRBD2 matching over 9 bases. The receptor's source is a female donor with Graves disease. The sample in question was peripheral blood mononuclear cells (PBMCs), obtained when the disease was refractory, from a patient treated with antithyroid drugs. The CDR3 sequence: CASSLVAGVAASSSYEQYF. The CDR3 DNA follows: TGTGCCAGCAGCTTAGTAGCGGGAGTGGCGGCGTCTAGCTCCTACGAGCAGTACTTC.